This TCR beta chain is from a study of OX40 agonist ivuxolimab in advanced cancers. Across the study: Of the participants, more than 35% had some prior anti-PD-1, anti-PD-L1 or anti-CTLA-4 therapy, which was allowed.

Libraries were prepared by immunoSEQ multiplex PCR; TCRdb keeps only in-frame clonotypes and omits some of them. The sample gives more than 55,000 clones, approximately 91% of which show up once; roughly 5% is in the top ten. Comments on this clone: Its antigen is unidentified.

Study-wide findings and caveats: In the 0.1-3.0 mg/kg groups, partial responders showed among the lowest expansion. More expanded clones were seen, on average, in CD8+ T cells than in CD4+.

The TCR comes from an adult with an advanced solid tumor such as melanoma, head and neck, liver or kidney cancer. The source material was CD4+ or CD8+ T cells sorted from blood, sampled in a trial of the OX40 agonist ivuxolimab.

The CDR3 DNA is TGCGCCAGCAGCTTGAGGGGTTCCCCGGTCCAAGAGACCCAGTACTTC. Its translation: CASSLRGSPVQETQYF. This chain links TRBV4-3 with TRBJ2-5; tentatively, D is TRBD1 or TRBD2 (5 bases each). The CDR3 length is 16 residues. Germline CDR1 is LGHNA and CDR2 is YSLEER. V lost 5 bases and J lost 1, with 17 bases in between.